This T cell receptor (beta chain) was obtained from a study of PD-L1 blockade in urothelial cancer (dated by TCRdb to 2016 to 2017). Broadly, across the study: Therapy was started in the mid-2010s for all patients, and atezolizumab 1,200 mg was administered intravenously every 3 weeks. About 85% of the 29 patients were identified as males with urothelial cancer of bladder origin, and a prior smoking history was reported by 18 of 29 patients. An ECOG performance status of 0 or 1 was recorded for the patients, and 0 to 3 prior chemotherapy regimens had been received by the patients. Blood samples were analyzed at 3 weeks after treatment start (second dose) and at 6 weeks after treatment start. Blood samples yielded a median of approximately 150,000 T cells and roughly 83,000 unique TCRs, with median clonality roughly 0.082. An exploratory multi-omic analysis was conducted of the somatic, immune and clinical correlates of response to PD-L1 blockade with atezolizumab in urothelial cancer. Pretreatment tumor samples and matched peripheral blood, collected serially before and after atezolizumab treatment, underwent TCR sequencing. Durable clinical benefit meant progression-free survival longer than 6 months, and TCR features were also tested against progression-free and overall survival. In the same patients, pretreatment tumors underwent whole exome sequencing and RNA sequencing in addition to TCR sequencing. Durable clinical benefit was achieved by nine patients but not by the remaining 20. Around 30 patients had pretreatment blood TCR-seq, approximately 24 had at least one posttreatment blood collection, and approximately 24 had tumor TCR-seq. Study-wide findings and limitations: At 3 weeks after the start of treatment, tumor-associated TCR clones in peripheral blood had expanded more in patients with durable benefit (n of about 21, p = 0.022). Because the sample size was small (n of about 30) and many of the analyses were exploratory, the results are meant to be hypothesis-generating. Improved progression-free and overall survival was found to be associated with pretreatment peripheral blood TCR clonality below the median.

Synthetic TCR analog templates were spiked into each PCR to estimate absolute template abundance from read counts. The immunoSEQ assay was used to amplify TCRbeta CDR3 regions from genomic DNA with bias-controlled V and J gene primers. Sequencing of rearranged TCRbeta segments was performed at approximately 20X coverage. As for how the authors treated the data: Sequencing errors were corrected by clustering and CDR3s were annotated against IMGT to assign V, D and J genes. Out-of-frame and stop-codon sequences were excluded, and only productive TCRbeta rearrangements were used in downstream analyses. Clonality was computed as one minus Shannon entropy normalized by the log of the number of unique productive sequences. Fisher's exact test with Benjamini-Hochberg correction, at a threshold of adjusted p below 0.01, was used to find clones that differed between time points or between blood and tumor. In its TCRdb copy, this immuneACCESS table keeps in-frame sequences only and misses some clones. Where compared with another copy, unresolved V genes explain less than half of these, and the others have no known cause. V, J and clone size are those of that table, while D and trimming were read from the DNA. In all, the sample holds fewer than 45,000 clones, and about 80% of those were seen once. The biggest ten clones account for approximately 3.5% of the sample.

In the case of this clone: The antigen it recognizes is unknown. Base qualities are not provided; no much larger clone lies one nucleotide away.

The CDR1 and CDR2 encoded by the germline V gene are SGHRS and YFSETQ. Inclusive of the bounding cysteine and phenylalanine, the CDR3 is 16 residues long. Only the CDR3 portion is preserved as DNA: 48 bases, with reading frame beginning at the first base. V is cut back by 4 bases and J by 5 bases, with 13 bases in the junction unmatched. The cohort comprised 25 to 30 patients with locally advanced or metastatic urothelial carcinoma treated at Memorial Sloan Kettering on a trial protocol. Peripheral blood mononuclear cells were collected pretreatment and during treatment, at between 1 and 8 total time points per patient. The Qiagen DNeasy Blood extraction kit was used to purify genomic DNA from total PBMCs and from tumor samples. Collected pretreatment and during treatment, PBMCs were isolated and stored as previously described.

This receptor was taken from a man in his sixties or seventies with urothelial cancer. Sequencing was performed on PBMCs, taken around atezolizumab (anti-PD-L1) treatment. The chain is encoded by TRBV5-1 joined to TRBJ2-5; 8 junctional bases match TRBD1. The DNA sequence is given as TGCGCCAGCAGCCCAGTACAGGGGGAGGCGGACGAGACCCAGTACTTC. This is translated as CASSPVQGEADETQYF.